This is a list of T cell receptor beta chains from one sample in a study of cytomegalovirus exposure and HLA in healthy donors. Generated by immunoSEQ multiplex PCR, the TCRdb table keeps only in-frame clones and is missing some. The sample carries roughly 140,000 clones, around 80% recorded once. The specimen sequenced was PBMCs. All receptors come from a man in his forties in good health and CMV-seropositive. Each CDR3 is given with its conserved first and last residue. The D gene is left open where the match is weak. Clone size is not always given. Where it is, it says once, few, many or a class for expanded clones.

clone_size | d_call | j_call | v_call | cdr3_aa | cdr3_nt
. | . | TRBJ1-6 | TRBV2 | CASRVRDSYNSPLHF | TGTGCCAGCAGGGTTCGAGACTCCTATAATTCACCCCTCCACTTT
. | . | TRBJ1-2 | TRBV28 | CASSFRGYYGYTF | TGTGCCAGCAGTTTTCGAGGGTACTATGGCTACACCTTC
. | . | TRBJ1-5 | TRBV7-8 | CASSLDVGANQPQHF | TGTGCCAGCAGCTTAGATGTAGGGGCGAATCAGCCCCAGCATTTT
. | TRBD1 | TRBJ1-1 | TRBV2 | CASSVWGDRTNTEAFF | TGTGCCAGCAGTGTTTGGGGGGACAGGACGAACACTGAAGCTTTCTTT
. | TRBD2 | TRBJ2-7 | TRBV13 | CASSLAGGNSYEQYF | TGTGCCAGCAGCCTAGCGGGGGGAAACTCCTACGAGCAGTACTTC
. | . | TRBJ1-4 | TRBV7-8 | CASSLVPRAEGEKLFF | TGTGCCAGCAGCTTAGTACCCCGGGCGGAGGGCGAAAAACTGTTTTTT
. | TRBD2 | TRBJ2-1 | TRBV9 | CASSVLAGLYNEQFF | TGTGCCAGCAGCGTGCTAGCGGGACTCTACAATGAGCAGTTCTTC
. | . | TRBJ2-5 | TRBV29-1 | CSVGAGQETQYF | TGCAGCGTTGGAGCAGGTCAAGAGACCCAGTACTTC
. | . | TRBJ2-7 | TRBV7-9 | CASSLDQGYTEQYF | TGTGCCAGCAGCTTAGACCAGGGGTATACCGAGCAGTACTTC
. | TRBD2 | TRBJ2-1 | TRBV4-2 | CASSQVLAGGNNEQFF | TGTGCCAGCAGCCAGGTCCTAGCGGGAGGCAACAATGAGCAGTTCTTC
. | . | TRBJ2-3 | TRBV2 | CASRTESTDTQYF | TGTGCCAGCAGAACAGAGAGCACAGATACGCAGTATTTT
. | TRBD2 | TRBJ2-5 | TRBV7-8 | CASTESGTSMETQYF | TGTGCCAGCACCGAATCGGGGACTAGCATGGAGACCCAGTACTTC
. | TRBD2 | TRBJ2-7 | TRBV4-2 | CASSPTGGTAYEQYF | TGTGCCAGCAGCCCTACCGGGGGGACGGCATACGAGCAGTACTTC
. | TRBD2 | TRBJ2-2 | TRBV29-1 | CSVLAGDTGELFF | TGCAGCGTATTAGCGGGAGACACCGGGGAGCTGTTTTTT
. | TRBD2 | TRBJ2-5 | TRBV27 | CASSLSGLAGETQYF | TGTGCCAGCAGTTTATCAGGACTAGCGGGAGAGACCCAGTACTTC
. | TRBD1 | TRBJ2-7 | TRBV5-5 | CASSLSGQGPYEQYF | TGTGCCAGCAGCTTGTCGGGACAGGGCCCATACGAGCAGTACTTC
. | TRBD1 | TRBJ1-5 | TRBV4-1 | CASSPGQTNQPQHF | TGCGCCAGCAGCCCGGGACAGACCAATCAGCCCCAGCATTTT
. | . | TRBJ2-7 | TRBV30 | CAWSVGDTSYEQYF | TGTGCCTGGAGTGTAGGGGACACGTCCTACGAGCAGTACTTC
. | TRBD2 | TRBJ2-1 | TRBV30 | CAWSTTSGSYNEQFF | TGTGCCTGGAGTACGACTAGCGGATCTTACAATGAGCAGTTCTTC
once | TRBD2 | TRBJ2-7 | TRBV2 | CASSGLAGISSYEQYF | TGTGCCAGCAGCGGACTAGCGGGGATTAGCTCCTACGAGCAGTACTTC
. | . | TRBJ1-1 | TRBV7-6 | CASSFDILGAEAFF | TGTGCCAGCAGCTTCGATATTCTCGGGGCTGAAGCTTTCTTT
. | TRBD1 | TRBJ1-2 | TRBV2 | CASSGTGDGYTF | TGTGCCAGCAGTGGGACAGGGGATGGCTACACCTTC
. | . | TRBJ1-4 | TRBV28 | CASSFSGIVGKLFF | TGTGCCAGCAGTTTCTCAGGGATTGTCGGAAAACTGTTTTTT
. | TRBD1 | TRBJ1-2 | TRBV7-9 | CASIPRDRTTKDGYTF | TGTGCCAGCATCCCCCGGGACAGGACCACCAAGGATGGCTACACCTTC
. | . | TRBJ1-1 | TRBV18 | CASSPLPGIGENTEAFF | TGTGCCAGCTCCCCCCTACCAGGTATAGGGGAGAACACTGAAGCTTTCTTT
. | TRBD1 | TRBJ1-1 | TRBV6-4 | CASSARTGEAFF | TGTGCCAGCAGTGCCCGGACAGGTGAAGCTTTCTTT
. | TRBD2 | TRBJ2-5 | TRBV5-1 | CASSLARGRKETQYF | TGCGCCAGCAGCTTGGCGCGGGGGAGGAAGGAGACCCAGTACTTC
. | TRBD1 | TRBJ1-1 | TRBV19 | CASSRGTGNTEAFF | TGTGCCAGTAGTAGGGGGACAGGGAACACTGAAGCTTTCTTT
. | TRBD1 | TRBJ2-7 | TRBV4-3 | CASSRGTGGPYEQYF | TGCGCCAGCAGCCGCGGGACAGGAGGCCCCTACGAGCAGTACTTC
. | . | TRBJ1-5 | TRBV30 | CAWSGGATGGYSNQPQHF | TGTGCCTGGAGTGGGGGAGCGACGGGGGGATATAGCAATCAGCCCCAGCATTTT
. | . | TRBJ1-4 | TRBV2 | CASNIRRDSTNEKLFF | TGTGCCAGCAATATAAGACGGGATTCAACTAATGAAAAACTGTTTTTT
. | TRBD1 | TRBJ2-2 | TRBV11-2 | CASSLSPWTGITGELFF | TGTGCCAGCAGCTTATCCCCCTGGACAGGGATAACCGGGGAGCTGTTTTTT
few | TRBD2 | TRBJ2-7 | TRBV2 | CASSAGLAGSSYEQYF | TGTGCCAGCAGCGCCGGACTAGCGGGAAGCTCCTACGAGCAGTACTTC
. | TRBD2 | TRBJ2-1 | TRBV13 | CASRSGSVDEQFF | TGTGCCAGCAGAAGCGGGAGCGTCGATGAGCAGTTCTTC
. | TRBD1 | TRBJ1-2 | TRBV27 | CASSLYRGQDGYTF | TGTGCCAGCAGTTTATACAGGGGGCAGGATGGCTACACCTTC
. | . | TRBJ2-3 | TRBV2 | CASSNPGFTDTQYF | TGTGCCAGCTCTAATCCAGGGTTCACAGATACGCAGTATTTT
. | . | TRBJ2-7 | TRBV27 | CASSPSVAYEQYF | TGTGCCAGCAGTCCATCGGTAGCCTACGAGCAGTACTTC
few | TRBD1 | TRBJ1-1 | TRBV29-1 | CSVEGRGRANTEAFF | TGCAGCGTTGAAGGCAGGGGGCGGGCGAACACTGAAGCTTTCTTT
. | . | TRBJ1-2 | TRBV10-3 | CAIRDRTNYVYTF | TGTGCCATCCGTGACAGAACTAACTATGTCTACACCTTC
. | TRBD1 | TRBJ1-2 | TRBV19 | CASSLAGGLGYTF | TGTGCCAGTAGTCTGGCAGGGGGACTGGGCTACACCTTC
. | . | TRBJ2-2 | TRBV4-3 | CASSQGANLAVNTGELFF | TGCGCCAGCAGCCAGGGGGCGAACCTAGCGGTGAACACCGGGGAGCTGTTTTTT
. | TRBD1 | TRBJ2-5 | TRBV27 | CASSDRGTSQETQYF | TGTGCCAGCTCGGACAGGGGGACTTCACAAGAGACCCAGTACTTC
few | . | TRBJ1-5 | TRBV19 | CASSSRNQPQHF | TGTGCCAGTAGTTCCCGTAATCAGCCCCAGCATTTT
. | . | TRBJ2-1 | TRBV5-4 | CASSLTLGADEQFF | TGTGCCAGCAGCTTGACACTAGGCGCGGATGAGCAGTTCTTC
. | . | TRBJ1-1 | TRBV5-1 | CASSLTTGSRTEAFF | TGCGCCAGCAGCTTGACCACAGGGTCACGCACTGAAGCTTTCTTT
. | . | TRBJ1-3 | TRBV7-2 | CASSPRTPGNTIYF | TGTGCCAGCAGCCCTCGGACACCGGGAAACACCATATATTTT
. | TRBD1 | TRBJ2-7 | TRBV27 | CASSLARGRNYEQYF | TGTGCCAGCAGTTTGGCCAGGGGGAGAAACTACGAGCAGTACTTC
. | TRBD1 | TRBJ1-4 | TRBV4-3 | CASSQNDRGLEKLFF | TGCGCCAGCAGCCAAAATGACAGGGGGCTGGAAAAACTGTTTTTT
once | TRBD1 | TRBJ1-5 | TRBV28 | CASSPTGQGENQPQHF | TGTGCCAGCAGTCCGACGGGACAGGGCGAGAATCAGCCCCAGCATTTT
. | TRBD2 | TRBJ2-5 | TRBV5-4 | CASSSPEAGGMIQETQYF | TGTGCCAGCAGCTCCCCGGAGGCGGGAGGGATGATTCAAGAGACCCAGTACTTC
. | . | TRBJ1-2 | TRBV9 | CASSVALGRDYGYTF | TGTGCCAGCAGCGTAGCCTTGGGCAGGGACTATGGCTACACCTTC